This TCR beta chain came from a study of cytomegalovirus exposure and HLA in healthy donors. The PCR used 60 Vbeta and 13 Jbeta primers. This table comes from immunoSEQ multiplex PCR, and its TCRdb copy is limited to in-frame clones, with some not included. The data contain 140,000 to 150,000 clones, roughly 80% of them seen just once; the ten biggest clones take up around 4.3%. The ends were cut back, 6 bases at V and 8 bases at J, with 19 bases in the middle. The CDR3 consists of 14 residues. Germline V CDR1 and CDR2: SNHLY, FYNNEI. The TCR sequence derives from a man in his forties in good health and CMV-seronegative. The sequenced material came from PBMCs. This chain links TRBV2 with TRBJ1-2; D is undetermined. The CDR3 DNA follows: TGTGCCAGCAGGGGAGTAATGGGGAGCCAAGGCTACACCTTC. It specifies CASRGVMGSQGYTF.